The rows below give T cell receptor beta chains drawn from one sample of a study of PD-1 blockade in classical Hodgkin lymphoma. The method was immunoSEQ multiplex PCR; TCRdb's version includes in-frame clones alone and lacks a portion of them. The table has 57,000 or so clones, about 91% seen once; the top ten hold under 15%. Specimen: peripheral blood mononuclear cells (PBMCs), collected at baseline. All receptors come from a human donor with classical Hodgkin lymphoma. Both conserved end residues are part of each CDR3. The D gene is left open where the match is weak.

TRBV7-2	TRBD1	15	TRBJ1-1	CASSSRQGSFTEAFF
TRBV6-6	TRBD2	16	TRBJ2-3	CASSYETSGLTDTQYF
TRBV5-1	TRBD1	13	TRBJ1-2	CASSLATGGGYTF
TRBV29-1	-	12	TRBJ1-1	CSDDPGGKEAFF
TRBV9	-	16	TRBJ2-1	CASSKGGDSNTNEQFF
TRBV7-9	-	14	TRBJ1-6	CAGSLGGAGKPLHF
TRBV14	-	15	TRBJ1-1	CASSQDIYGDTEAFF
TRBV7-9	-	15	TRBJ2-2	CASSLDKGWTGELFF
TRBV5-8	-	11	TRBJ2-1	CASSGWNEQFF
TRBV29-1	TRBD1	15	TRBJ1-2	CSVGRSGGPNYGYTF
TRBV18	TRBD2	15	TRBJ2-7	CASSPPGLAGYEQYF
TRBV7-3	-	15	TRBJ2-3	CASSLQGYGTDTQYF
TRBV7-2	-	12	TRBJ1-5	CASSTSNQPQHF
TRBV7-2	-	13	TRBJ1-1	CASSALRNTEAFF
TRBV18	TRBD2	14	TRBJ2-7	CASSLSGGSYEQYF
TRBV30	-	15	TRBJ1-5	CAWSVAGLGNQPQHF
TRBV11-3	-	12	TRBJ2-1	CASSSTDNEQFF
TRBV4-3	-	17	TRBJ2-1	CASSQARWGRTYNEQFF
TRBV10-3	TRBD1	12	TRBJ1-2	CAIEGTGEGYTF
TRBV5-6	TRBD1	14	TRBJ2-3	CASSLGQGSDTQYF
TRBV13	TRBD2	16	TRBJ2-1	CASSTPGLAYYNEQFF
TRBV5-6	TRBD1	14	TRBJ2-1	CASSSGQAYNEQFF
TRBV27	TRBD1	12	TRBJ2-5	CASRQGGETQYF
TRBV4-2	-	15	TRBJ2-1	CASSQDLGGHNEQFF
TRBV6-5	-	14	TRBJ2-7	CASSYGLNSDEQYF
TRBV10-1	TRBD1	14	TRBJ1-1	CASSGDRGNTEAFF
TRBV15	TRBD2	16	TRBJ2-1	CATSRDQASGGSEQFF
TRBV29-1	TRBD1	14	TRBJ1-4	CSGGDRGSNEKLFF
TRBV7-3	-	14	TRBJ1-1	CASSSGTVKTEAFF
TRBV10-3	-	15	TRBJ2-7	CAISEASGPTYEQYF
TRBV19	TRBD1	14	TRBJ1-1	CASTLGQGGTEAFF
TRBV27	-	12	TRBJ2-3	CASSLMGDTQYF
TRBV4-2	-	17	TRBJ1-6	CASSPTGGAGWHSPLHF
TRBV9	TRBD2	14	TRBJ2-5	CASSPGGWEETQYF
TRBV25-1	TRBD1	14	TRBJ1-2	CASSEAQGGPGYTF
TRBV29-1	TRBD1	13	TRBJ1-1	CSVSAGGSPEAFF
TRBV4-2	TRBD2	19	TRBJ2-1	CASSQEMGAGGPSYNEQFF
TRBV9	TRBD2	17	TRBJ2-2	CASSPWGSSGEVGELFF
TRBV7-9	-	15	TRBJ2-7	CASSINRVGTYEQYF
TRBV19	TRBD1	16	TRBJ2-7	CASSIDTGTGLHEQYF
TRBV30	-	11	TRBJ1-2	CAWATRLGYTF
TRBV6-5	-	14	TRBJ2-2	CASSYQGTTGELFF
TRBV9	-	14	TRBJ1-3	CASSAWDGRNTIYF
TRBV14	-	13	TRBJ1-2	CASSPRGDYGYTF
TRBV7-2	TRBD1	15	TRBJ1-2	CASSLDSGGVYGYTF
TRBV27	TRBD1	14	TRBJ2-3	CASIGVQGAGTQYF
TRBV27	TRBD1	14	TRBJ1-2	CASSTPGGAYGYTF
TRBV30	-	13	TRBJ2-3	CAWSVKGPDTQYF
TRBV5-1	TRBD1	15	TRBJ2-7	CASSKGQDPTYEQYF
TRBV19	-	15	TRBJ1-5	CASSIDRLSNQPQHF
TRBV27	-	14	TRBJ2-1	CASSLELGRNEQFF
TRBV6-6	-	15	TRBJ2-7	CASSYSSAGAGEQYF
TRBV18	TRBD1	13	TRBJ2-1	CASSRDSPRGQFF